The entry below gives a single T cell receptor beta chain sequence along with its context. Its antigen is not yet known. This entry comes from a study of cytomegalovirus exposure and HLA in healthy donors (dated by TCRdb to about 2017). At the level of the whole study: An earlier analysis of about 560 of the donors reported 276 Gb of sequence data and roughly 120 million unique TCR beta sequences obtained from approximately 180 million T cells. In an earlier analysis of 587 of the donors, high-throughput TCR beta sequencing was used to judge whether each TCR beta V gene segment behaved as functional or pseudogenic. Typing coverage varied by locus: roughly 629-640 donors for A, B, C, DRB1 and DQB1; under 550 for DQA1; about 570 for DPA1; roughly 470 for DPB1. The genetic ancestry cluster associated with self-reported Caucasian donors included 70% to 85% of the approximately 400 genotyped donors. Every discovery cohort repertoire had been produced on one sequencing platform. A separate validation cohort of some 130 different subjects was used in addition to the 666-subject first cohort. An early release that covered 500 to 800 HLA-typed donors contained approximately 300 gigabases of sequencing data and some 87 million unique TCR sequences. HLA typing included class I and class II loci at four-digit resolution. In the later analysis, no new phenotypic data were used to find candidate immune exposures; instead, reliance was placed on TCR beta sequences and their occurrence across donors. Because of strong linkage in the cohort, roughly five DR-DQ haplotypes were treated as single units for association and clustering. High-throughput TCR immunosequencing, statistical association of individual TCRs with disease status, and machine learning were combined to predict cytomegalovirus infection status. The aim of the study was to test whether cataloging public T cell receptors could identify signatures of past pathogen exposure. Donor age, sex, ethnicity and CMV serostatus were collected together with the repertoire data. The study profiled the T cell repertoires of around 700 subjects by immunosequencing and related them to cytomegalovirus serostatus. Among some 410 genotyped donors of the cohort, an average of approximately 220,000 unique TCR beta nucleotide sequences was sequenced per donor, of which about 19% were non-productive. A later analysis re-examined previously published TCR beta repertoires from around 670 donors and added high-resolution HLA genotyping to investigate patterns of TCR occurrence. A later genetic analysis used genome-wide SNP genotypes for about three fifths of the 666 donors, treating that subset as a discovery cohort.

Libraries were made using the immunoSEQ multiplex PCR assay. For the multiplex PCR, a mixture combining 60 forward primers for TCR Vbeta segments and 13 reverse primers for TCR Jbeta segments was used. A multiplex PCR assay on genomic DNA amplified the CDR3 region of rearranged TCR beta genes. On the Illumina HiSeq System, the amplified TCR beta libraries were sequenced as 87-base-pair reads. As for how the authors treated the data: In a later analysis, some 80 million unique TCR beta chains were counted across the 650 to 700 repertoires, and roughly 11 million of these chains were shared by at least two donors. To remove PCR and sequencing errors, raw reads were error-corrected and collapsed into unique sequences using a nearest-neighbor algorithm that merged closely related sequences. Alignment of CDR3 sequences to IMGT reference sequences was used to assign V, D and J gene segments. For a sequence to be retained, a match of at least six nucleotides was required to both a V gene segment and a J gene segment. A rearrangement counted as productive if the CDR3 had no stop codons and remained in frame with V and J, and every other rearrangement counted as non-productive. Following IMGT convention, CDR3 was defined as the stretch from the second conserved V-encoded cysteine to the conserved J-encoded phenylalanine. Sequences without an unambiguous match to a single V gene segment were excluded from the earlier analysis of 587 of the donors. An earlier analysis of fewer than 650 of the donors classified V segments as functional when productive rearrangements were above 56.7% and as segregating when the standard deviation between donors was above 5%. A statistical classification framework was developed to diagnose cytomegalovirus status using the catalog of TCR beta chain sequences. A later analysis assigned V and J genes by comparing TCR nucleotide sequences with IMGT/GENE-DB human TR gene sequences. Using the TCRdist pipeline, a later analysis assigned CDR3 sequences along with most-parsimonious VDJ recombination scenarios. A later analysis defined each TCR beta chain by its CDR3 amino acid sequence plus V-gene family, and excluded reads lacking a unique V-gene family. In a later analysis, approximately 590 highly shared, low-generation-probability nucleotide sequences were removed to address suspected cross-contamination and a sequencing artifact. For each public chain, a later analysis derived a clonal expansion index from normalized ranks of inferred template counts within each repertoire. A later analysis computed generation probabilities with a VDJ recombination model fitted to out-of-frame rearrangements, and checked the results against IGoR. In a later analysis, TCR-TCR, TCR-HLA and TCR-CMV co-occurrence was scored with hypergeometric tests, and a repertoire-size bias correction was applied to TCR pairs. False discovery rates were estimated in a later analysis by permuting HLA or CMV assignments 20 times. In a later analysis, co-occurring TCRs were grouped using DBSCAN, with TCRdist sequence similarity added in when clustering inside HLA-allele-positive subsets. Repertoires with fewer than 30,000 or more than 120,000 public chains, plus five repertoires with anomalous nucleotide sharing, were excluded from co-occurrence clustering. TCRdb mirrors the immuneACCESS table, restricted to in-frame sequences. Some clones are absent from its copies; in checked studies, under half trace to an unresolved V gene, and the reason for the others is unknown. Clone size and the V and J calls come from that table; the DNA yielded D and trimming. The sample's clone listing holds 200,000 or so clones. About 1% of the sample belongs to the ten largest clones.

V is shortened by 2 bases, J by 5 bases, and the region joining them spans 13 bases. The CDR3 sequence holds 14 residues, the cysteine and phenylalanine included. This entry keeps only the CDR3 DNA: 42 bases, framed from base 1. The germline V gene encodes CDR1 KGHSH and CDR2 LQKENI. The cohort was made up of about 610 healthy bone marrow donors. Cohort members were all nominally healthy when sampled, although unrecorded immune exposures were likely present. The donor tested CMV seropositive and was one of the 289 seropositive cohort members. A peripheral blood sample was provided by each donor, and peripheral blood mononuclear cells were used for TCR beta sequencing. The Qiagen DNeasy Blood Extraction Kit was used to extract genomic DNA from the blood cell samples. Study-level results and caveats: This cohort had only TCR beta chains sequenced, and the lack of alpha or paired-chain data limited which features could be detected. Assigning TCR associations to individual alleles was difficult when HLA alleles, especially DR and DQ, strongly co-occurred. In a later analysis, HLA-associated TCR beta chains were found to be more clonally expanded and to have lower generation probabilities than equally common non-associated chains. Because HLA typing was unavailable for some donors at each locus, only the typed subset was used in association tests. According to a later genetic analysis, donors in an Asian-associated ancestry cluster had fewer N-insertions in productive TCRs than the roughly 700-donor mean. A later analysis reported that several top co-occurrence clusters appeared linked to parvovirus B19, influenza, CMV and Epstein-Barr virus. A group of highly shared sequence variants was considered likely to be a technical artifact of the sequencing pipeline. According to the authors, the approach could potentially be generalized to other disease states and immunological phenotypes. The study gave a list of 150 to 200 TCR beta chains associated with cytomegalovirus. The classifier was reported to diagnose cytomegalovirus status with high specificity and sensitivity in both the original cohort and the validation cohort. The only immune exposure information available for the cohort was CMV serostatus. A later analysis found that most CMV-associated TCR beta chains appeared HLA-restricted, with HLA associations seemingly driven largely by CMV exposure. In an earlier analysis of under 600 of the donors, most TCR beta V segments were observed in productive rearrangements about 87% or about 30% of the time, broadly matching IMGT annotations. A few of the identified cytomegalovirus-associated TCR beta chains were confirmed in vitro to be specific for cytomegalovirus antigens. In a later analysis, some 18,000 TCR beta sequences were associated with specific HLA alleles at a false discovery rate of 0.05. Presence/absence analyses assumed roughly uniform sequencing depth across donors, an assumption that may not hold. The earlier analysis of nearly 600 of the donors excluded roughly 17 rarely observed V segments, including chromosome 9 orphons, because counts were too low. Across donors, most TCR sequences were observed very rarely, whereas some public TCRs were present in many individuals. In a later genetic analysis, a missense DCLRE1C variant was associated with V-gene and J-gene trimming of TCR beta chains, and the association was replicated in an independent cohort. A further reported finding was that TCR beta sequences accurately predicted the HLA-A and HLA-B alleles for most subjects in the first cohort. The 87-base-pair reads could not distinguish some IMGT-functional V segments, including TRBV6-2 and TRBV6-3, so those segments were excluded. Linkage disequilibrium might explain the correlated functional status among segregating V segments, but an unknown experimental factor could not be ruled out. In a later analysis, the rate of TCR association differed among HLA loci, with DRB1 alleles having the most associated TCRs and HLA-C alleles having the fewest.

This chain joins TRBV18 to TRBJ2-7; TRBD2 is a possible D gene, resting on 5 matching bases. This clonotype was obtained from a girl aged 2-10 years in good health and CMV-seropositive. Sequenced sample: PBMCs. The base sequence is TGTGCCAGCTCACCAGGACTCCGTTTCCACGAGCAGTACTTC. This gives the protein CASSPGLRFHEQYF.